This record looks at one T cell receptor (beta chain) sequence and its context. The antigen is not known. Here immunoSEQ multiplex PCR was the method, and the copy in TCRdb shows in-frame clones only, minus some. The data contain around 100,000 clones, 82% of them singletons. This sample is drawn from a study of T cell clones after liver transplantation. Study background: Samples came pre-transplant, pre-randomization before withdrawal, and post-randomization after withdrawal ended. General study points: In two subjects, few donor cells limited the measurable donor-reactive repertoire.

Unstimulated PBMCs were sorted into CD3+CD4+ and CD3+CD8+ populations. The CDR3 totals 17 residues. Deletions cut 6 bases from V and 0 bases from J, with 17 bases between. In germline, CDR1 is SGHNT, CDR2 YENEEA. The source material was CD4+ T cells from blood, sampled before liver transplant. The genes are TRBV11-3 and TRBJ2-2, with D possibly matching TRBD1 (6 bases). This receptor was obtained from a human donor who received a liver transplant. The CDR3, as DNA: TGTGCCAGCAGTATTGGTGGGGGCACCCCGAACACCGGGGAGCTGTTTTTT. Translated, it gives CASSIGGGTPNTGELFF.